One T cell receptor beta chain is described in this entry. The data are from a study of OX40 agonist ivuxolimab in advanced cancers. Assay used: immunoSEQ multiplex PCR; TCRdb lists only in-frame clones, some missing. This sample has 35,000 to 40,000 clones; 85% occur once, and the top ten carry 35% to 40%. The sample here was CD4+ or CD8+ T cells sorted from blood, taken in a trial of the OX40 agonist ivuxolimab. The clonotype comes from an adult with an advanced solid tumor such as melanoma, head and neck, liver or kidney cancer.

The CDR3 reads CASTRRSNEKLFF. Written as DNA, the CDR3 is TGTGCCAGCACGAGGCGATCTAATGAAAAACTGTTTTTT. The J gene is TRBJ1-4, the V gene TRBV2; D call uncertain. Trimming took 7 bases from V and 3 from J, leaving 9 bases between them. The CDR3 runs 13 residues. The V gene's germline CDR1 is SNHLY and CDR2 FYNNEI.